These 24 T cell receptor beta chains came from one sample sequenced in a study of cytomegalovirus exposure and HLA in healthy donors. PCR amplification relied on 60 Vbeta primers (plus 13 Jbeta primers). Sequenced by immunoSEQ multiplex PCR; TCRdb stores in-frame clones only, minus some. The repertoire holds more than 25,000 clones, with approximately 62% as singletons. The sample was PBMCs. All receptors come from a male donor in good health and CMV-seropositive.

CDR3: CASSIEGAAMNTEAFF. The DNA for the CDR3 is TGTGCCAGTAGTATAGAGGGAGCGGCCATGAACACTGAAGCTTTCTTT. The chain links TRBV19 to TRBJ1-1; the D is unclear. The CDR3 loop spans 16 amino acids. Trimming took off 0 bases at V and 0 bases at J, with 11 bases between the two ends. Per germline, CDR1 LNHDA and CDR2 SQIVND (reference sequence).

The genes are TRBV4-2 and TRBJ2-7; 10 bases map to TRBD1. There are 16 residues in the CDR3. The germline V gene encodes CDR1 LGHNA and CDR2 YNFKEQ. The V gene end was trimmed by 3 bases and the J gene end by 4 bases; junction bases not matched to a gene: 9. As DNA, the CDR3 is TGTGCCAGCAGCCAGGCTGGACAGGGGGACTATTACGAGCAGTACTTC. Its protein product is CASSQAGQGDYYEQYF.

The V gene is TRBV5-6, the J gene TRBJ2-7; D is perhaps TRBD1 (6 bases). The CDR3 spans 12 residues. Germline-derived CDR1 and CDR2 are SGHDT and YYEEEE. The ends were cut back, 4 bases at V and 4 bases at J, with 9 bases in the middle. The CDR3 is CASSPGQYEQYF. CDR3 coding DNA: TGTGCCAGCAGCCCGGGACAATACGAGCAGTACTTC.

This chain connects TRBV6-5 to TRBJ2-3, with D possibly being TRBD2 (6 bases). The germline V gene has CDR1 MNHEY and CDR2 SVGAGI. The CDR3 has 16 amino acids. Trimming pared 0 bases from V and 4 bases from J, leaving 14 bases between. The CDR3 bases are TGTGCCAGCAGTTACTCGTCCGGGAGTATGGCAGATACGCAGTATTTT. Translated, it gives CASSYSSGSMADTQYF.

The chain is built from TRBV18 and TRBJ1-1; D gene unclear. The CDR3 contains 13 residues. Germline lookup yields CDR1 KGHSH and CDR2 LQKENI. V shed 5 bases and J shed 6 bases, with 13 bases lying between them. The CDR3 spells CASSGSGEAEAFF. In DNA, the CDR3 is TGTGCCAGCTCAGGATCCGGTGAGGCTGAAGCTTTCTTT.

This clone was observed once. The V gene is TRBV6-1, the J gene TRBJ1-5; D is unclear. Trimming pared 6 bases from V and 1 base from J, leaving 13 bases between. The CDR3 loop spans 15 amino acids. Germline lookup yields CDR1 MNHNS and CDR2 SASEGT. The DNA of the CDR3 is TGTGCCAGCAGCTTGACCAGCGGGAGCAATCAGCCCCAGCATTTT. Translation gives CASSLTSGSNQPQHF.

The chain couples TRBV25-1 to TRBJ1-5; D is unresolved. Per germline, CDR1 MGHDK and CDR2 SYGVNS. V was clipped by 2 bases and J by 6 bases, with 5 bases between them. The CDR3 covers 12 residues. The CDR3 coding sequence is TGTGCCAGCAGTGAAACTACTCAGCCCCAGCATTTT. Amino acids: CASSETTQPQHF.

This chain links TRBV4-1 with TRBJ1-4; D call uncertain. The CDR3 contains 18 residues. Between the trimmed V and J ends, which lost 0 bases and 7 bases, there was a span of 21 bases. CDR1 MGHRA and CDR2 YSYEKL come from the germline V gene. CDR3 coding DNA: TGCGCCAGCAGCCAAGATGGCCCAGCGGTCTTAGCAGGTGAAAAACTGTTTTTT. Encoded protein: CASSQDGPAVLAGEKLFF.

Only a few counts were recorded for this clone. The genes are TRBV28 and TRBJ2-5; TRBD1 is a possible D gene (6 bases). Looked up from germline, CDR1 is MDHEN and CDR2 is SYDVKM. Trimming took off 5 bases at V and 2 bases at J, with 12 bases between the two ends. CDR3 size: 14 residues. The CDR3: CASSLLGQQETQYF. The CDR3 DNA sequence: TGTGCCAGCAGTCTACTAGGACAGCAAGAGACCCAGTACTTC.

This clone came up a few times. The chain couples TRBV5-6 to TRBJ1-3; a weak D match, TRBD1 (5 bases). The V end lost 1 base, the J end lost 0 bases, and 11 bases lay between the germline ends. Germline CDR1 is SGHDT and CDR2 is YYEEEE. The CDR3 is made up of 16 amino acids. CDR3 loop: CASSLYTGNSGNTIYF. In DNA, the CDR3 is TGTGCCAGCAGCTTGTATACAGGAAACTCTGGAAACACCATATATTTT.

V usage is TRBV7-2 and J usage is TRBJ1-1; D ambiguous. CDR3 length equals 13 residues. Trimming cost V 3 bases and J 4 bases, with 9 bases left between them. The germline V gene encodes CDR1 SGHTA and CDR2 FQGNSA. The CDR3 region is CASSFGRGTEAFF. DNA for the CDR3: TGTGCCAGCAGCTTTGGGCGGGGCACTGAAGCTTTCTTT.

The chain is built from TRBV2 and TRBJ1-4; D call uncertain. The CDR3 spans 15 residues. CDR1 is SNHLY and CDR2 is FYNNEI in the germline V gene. Deletions cut 4 bases from V and 0 bases from J, with 9 bases between. The chain's CDR3 is CASSASPATNEKLFF. CDR3 coding DNA: TGTGCCAGCAGTGCTTCCCCTGCAACTAATGAAAAACTGTTTTTT.

V usage is TRBV2 and J usage is TRBJ1-2; D call uncertain. The CDR3 is 12 amino acids. Trimming stripped 6 bases from V and 5 bases from J, with 10 bases between. Germline V gene lookup returns CDR1 SNHLY and CDR2 FYNNEI. The CDR3 region has the DNA TGTGCCAGCAGCGTCACAGAATATGGCTACACCTTC. Its translation: CASSVTEYGYTF.

A few counts support this clone. The V and J genes are TRBV29-1 and TRBJ2-1; possibly TRBD2 for D (6 bases). V lost 5 bases and J lost 4, with 15 bases in between. Germline-derived CDR1 and CDR2 are SQVTM and ANQGSEA. This CDR3 comprises 14 residues. In DNA, the CDR3 is TGCAGCGTTTTCGGGACTCTCCATTACAATGAGCAGTTCTTC. Translation gives CSVFGTLHYNEQFF.

This rearrangement joins TRBV7-9 to TRBJ1-1, with TRBD1 as a possible D gene (5 bases). Trimming stripped 4 bases from V and 4 bases from J, with 16 bases between. Germline values: CDR1 SEHNR, CDR2 FQNEAQ (reference sequence). There are 15 residues in the CDR3. The CDR3 spells CASSSDGGGGTEAFF. The CDR3 bases are TGTGCCAGCAGCTCGGACGGCGGCGGGGGCACTGAAGCTTTCTTT.

In its sample, this clone was seen many times. The same CDR3 is also encoded by other DNA sequences in this sample. The rearrangement joins TRBV6-5 to TRBJ1-1; maybe TRBD1 (6 bases). This CDR3 region has 15 residues. Looked up from germline, CDR1 is MNHEY and CDR2 is SVGAGI. Trimming stripped 0 bases from V and 0 bases from J, with 8 bases between. The chain's CDR3 is CASSYSGAMNTEAFF. CDR3 in DNA: TGTGCCAGCAGTTACTCGGGGGCCATGAACACTGAAGCTTTCTTT.

The rearrangement uses TRBV7-9 and TRBJ2-3, with 14 nucleotides matching TRBD2. Germline lookup yields CDR1 SEHNR and CDR2 FQNEAQ (reference sequence). The V segment lost 0 bases and the J segment 4 bases; nucleotides outside the gene matches: 3. The CDR3 has 17 residues. CDR3 DNA sequence: TGTGCCAGCAGCTTAGCCGGGACTAGCGGGAGTGCAGATACGCAGTATTTT. It yields the protein CASSLAGTSGSADTQYF.

V gene TRBV27 combines with J gene TRBJ1-1, with D unresolved. Looked up from germline, CDR1 is MNHEY and CDR2 is SMNVEV (reference sequence). Trimming shortened V by 1 base and J by 1 base, and 7 bases separated the two germline ends. The CDR3 covers 14 residues. The chain's CDR3 is CASSLLTGNTEAFF. The CDR3 region has the DNA TGTGCCAGCAGTTTATTGACGGGGAACACTGAAGCTTTCTTT.

This clone was detected only a few times. The rearrangement joins TRBV7-8 to TRBJ1-2; possibly TRBD1 for D (5 bases). The CDR3 covers 15 residues. Per the germline V gene, CDR1 is SGHVS and CDR2 is FQNEAQ. V lost 2 bases and J 6 bases, leaving 16 bases between the germline ends. CDR3 in amino acids: CASSLLVGGAHGYTF. CDR3 DNA: TGTGCCAGCAGCTTATTAGTAGGAGGGGCGCATGGCTACACCTTC.

J is TRBJ1-1 and V is TRBV11-1, with a possible D match to TRBD1 (5 bases). Germline V gives CDR1 SGHAT, CDR2 FQDESV (reference sequence). The germline V and J ends were trimmed by 1 base and 0 bases, with 6 bases remaining between them. The CDR3 has 14 amino acids. CDR3 nucleotides: TGTGCCAGCAGCTTAGTCAGGGTGAACACTGAAGCTTTCTTT. Translation: CASSLVRVNTEAFF.

This clone was detected once. The chain recombines TRBV6-5 with TRBJ1-5; 10 nucleotides align to TRBD1. After removal of 7 bases from V and 5 bases from J, the junction contained 8 bases not matched to a gene. Per the germline V gene, CDR1 is MNHEY and CDR2 is SVGAGI. The CDR3 sequence is 15 residues long. CDR3 coding DNA: TGTGCCAGCACTTTGACAGGGGGCGCGGATCAGCCCCAGCATTTT. Protein: CASTLTGGADQPQHF.

This clone was observed a few times. The chain joins TRBV5-6 to TRBJ1-1; 10 nucleotides match TRBD1. This CDR3 has 14 residues. With 7 bases clipped from V and 1 base from J, the junction kept 4 bases outside the gene matches. Per the germline V gene, CDR1 is SGHDT and CDR2 is YYEEEE. CDR3 protein: CASGDRGRNTEAFF. The CDR3, as DNA: TGTGCCAGCGGCGACAGGGGGCGGAACACTGAAGCTTTCTTT.

This clone was seen once. This chain links TRBV4-1 with TRBJ2-3; perhaps TRBD2 as D (6 bases). CDR3 size: 15 residues. V shed 1 base and J shed 2 bases, with 10 bases lying between them. Germline V gene sequence: CDR1 MGHRA, CDR2 YSYEKL. In DNA, the CDR3 is TGCGCCAGCAGCCAAGCGGCGGGGCCCACAGATACGCAGTATTTT. The encoded protein is CASSQAAGPTDTQYF.

The chain links TRBV18 to TRBJ2-4; D might be TRBD1 (5 bases). V was clipped by 3 bases and J by 4 bases, with 7 bases between them. The CDR3 has 13 amino acids. Per the germline V gene, CDR1 is KGHSH and CDR2 is LQKENI. The CDR3 DNA reads as TGTGCCAGCTCACCCCCAGGGAAAAACATTCAGTACTTC. This translates into CASSPPGKNIQYF.